The entry below describes one T cell receptor (beta chain). The antigen is unknown. Germline assignment: CDR1 MGHRA and CDR2 YSYEKL. CDR3 size: 15 residues. V was cut by 1 base and J by 5 bases, with 14 bases left in between. This sample is part of a study of OX40 agonist ivuxolimab in advanced cancers. Looking at the study overall: Every patient in dose escalation had hepatocellular carcinoma, melanoma, renal cell or head and neck cancer. Averaging 60 years in age, with a range of roughly 20 to 80, the cohort was around 85% male. Three individuals attained partial responses, comprising one hepatocellular carcinoma case and two cutaneous melanoma cases. General study findings and limits: Circulating CD4+ and CD8+ T cells showed clonal expansion by week 6 at 0.1 to 3.0 mg/kg.

Profiling relied on immunoSEQ multiplex PCR, and the TCRdb table lists in-frame clones only, not all of them. The sample records 80,000 or so clones, around 90% being singletons. The material was CD4+ or CD8+ T cells sorted from blood, obtained in a trial of the OX40 agonist ivuxolimab. This receptor was taken from an adult with an advanced solid tumor such as melanoma, head and neck, liver or kidney cancer. The chain recombines TRBV4-1 with TRBJ1-1; D perhaps matches TRBD1 (5 bases). CDR3 region: CASSQVQGGYTEAFF. The CDR3 bases are TGCGCCAGCAGCCAAGTGCAGGGTGGGTATACTGAAGCTTTCTTT.